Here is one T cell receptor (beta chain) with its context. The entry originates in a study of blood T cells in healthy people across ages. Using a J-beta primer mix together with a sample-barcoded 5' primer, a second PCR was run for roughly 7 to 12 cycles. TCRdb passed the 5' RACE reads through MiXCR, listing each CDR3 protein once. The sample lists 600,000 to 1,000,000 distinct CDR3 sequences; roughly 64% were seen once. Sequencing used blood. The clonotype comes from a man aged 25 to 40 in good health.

The CDR3 region has the DNA TGTGCCAGCAGTGAATTGTACGGCGAAGCCGCTTCGTACTTC. It specifies CASSELYGEAASYF. The J gene is TRBJ2-5, the V gene TRBV25-1; D remains unclear. V shed 1 base and J shed 13 bases, with 19 bases lying between them. Germline lookup yields CDR1 MGHDK and CDR2 SYGVNS. The CDR3 is 14 residues long.